The next 22 T cell receptor beta chains were all read from a single sample in a study of T cell responses to AZD1222 COVID-19 vaccine (dated by TCRdb to the early 2020s). The sample's time point label is to be understood as: about 28 days (+/-7) after the second vaccine dose. Library preparation used the immunoSEQ multiplex PCR assay. The immuneACCESS repertoire file appears here via TCRdb, limited to in-frame rearrangements. These files lack a portion of the clones; in checked studies, under half of the deficit traces to unresolved V genes, and the cause of the others is not known. This sample comprises over 75,000 clones, around 88% of them detected only once. The top ten hold approximately 10% of the sample. The specimen was peripheral blood, collected 28 days after the second AZD1222 dose. The receptor source for this set is an adult who received the AZD1222 COVID-19 vaccine.

The chain has TRBV30 and TRBJ1-1; TRBD1 might be the D (5 bases). CDR1 is GTSNPN, CDR2 SVGIG, per germline (reference sequence). This CDR3 contains 14 residues. Between the trimmed V and J ends, which lost 5 bases and 5 bases, there was a span of 18 bases. CDR3 sequence: CAWGKGLGGTEAFF. In nucleotides, the CDR3 is TGTGCCTGGGGAAAGGGACTAGGAGGAACTGAAGCTTTCTTT.

The chain joins TRBV14 to TRBJ2-1, with TRBD2 as a possible D gene (6 bases). Germline loops: CDR1 SGHDN, CDR2 FVKESK. V lost 2 bases and J 12 bases, leaving 17 bases between the germline ends. This CDR3 contains 14 residues. CDR3 sequence reads: CASSQLTVREVQFF. The CDR3, as DNA: TGTGCCAGCAGCCAACTTACGGTGAGGGAGGTGCAGTTCTTC.

The DNA for the CDR3 is TGTGCCAGCAGTTACGTAGGCGGGCGGAATCAGCCCCAGCATTTT. Translating it yields CASSYVGGRNQPQHF. V gene TRBV6-5 combines with J gene TRBJ1-5; D not certain. The V gene lost 2 bases and the J gene lost 4 bases, with 12 bases spanning the gap. The germline CDR1 and CDR2 sequences are MNHEY and SVGAGI. There are 15 residues in the CDR3.

V and J are TRBV19 and TRBJ1-5; D not certain. Deletions cut 7 bases from V and 6 bases from J, with 13 bases between. The CDR3 runs 13 residues. Germline V gene lookup returns CDR1 LNHDA and CDR2 SQIVND (reference sequence). In nucleotides, the CDR3 is TGTGCCAGTATGTACGACGAGGGTCAGCCCCAGCATTTT. Its protein is CASMYDEGQPQHF.

The chain has TRBV7-8 and TRBJ1-2; tentatively, D is TRBD1 (6 bases). The ends were cut back, 5 bases at V and 4 bases at J, with 11 bases in the middle. This CDR3 spans 13 amino acids. Germline values: CDR1 SGHVS, CDR2 FQNEAQ. Written as DNA, the CDR3 is TGTGCCAGCAGCCCCGGACAGTTCTATGGCTACACCTTC. Protein: CASSPGQFYGYTF.

The chain is built from TRBV9 and TRBJ2-2; 10 bases agree with TRBD2. The V segment lost 2 bases and the J segment 4 bases; nucleotides outside the gene matches: 5. The germline gives CDR1 SGDLS, CDR2 YYNGEE. The CDR3 runs to 16 residues. The CDR3 here is CASSVERGGVTGELFF. The CDR3 coding sequence is TGTGCCAGCAGCGTGGAGCGGGGGGGCGTCACCGGGGAGCTGTTTTTT.

The genes are TRBV4-3 and TRBJ1-2, with 12 bases matching TRBD1. Losses at the gene ends were 2 bases for V and 2 bases for J; bases not matched to a gene: 3. The CDR3 has 16 residues. Germline loops: CDR1 LGHNA, CDR2 YSLEER. The DNA for the CDR3 is TGCGCCAGCAGCCAATTGGGGACAGGGGGCAACTATGGCTACACCTTC. It is translated as CASSQLGTGGNYGYTF.

The rearrangement joins TRBV4-3 to TRBJ1-1; D remains ambiguous. Germline CDR1 LGHNA, CDR2 YSLEER. CDR3 length: 15 amino acids. V was pared by 0 bases and J by 0 bases, with 8 bases between. CDR3 amino acids: CASSQEDGLNTEAFF. DNA of the CDR3: TGCGCCAGCAGCCAAGAGGACGGATTGAACACTGAAGCTTTCTTT.

V and J are TRBV5-8 and TRBJ2-3; 10 bases align to TRBD1. The CDR3 totals 14 residues. Unmatched junction bases numbered 3, after V lost 2 bases and J lost 6 bases. Germline V gene lookup returns CDR1 SGHTS and CDR2 YDEGEE. CDR3: CASSFDRGLDTQYF. The CDR3 DNA sequence: TGTGCCAGCAGCTTTGACAGGGGGCTCGATACGCAGTATTTT.

The chain combines TRBV6-6 with TRBJ1-2; D is possibly TRBD1 (6 bases). V was clipped by 5 bases and J by 10 bases, with 20 bases between them. In germline, CDR1 is MNHNY, CDR2 SVGAGI (reference sequence). The CDR3 spans 14 residues. CDR3 coding DNA: TGTGCCAGCAGTACCGTGGGGGGCGGAAAGATCTACACCTTC. As protein: CASSTVGGGKIYTF.

The V call is TRBV9, the J call TRBJ1-2, with D maybe TRBD1 (5 bases). The V end lost 1 base, the J end lost 0 bases, and 10 bases lay between the germline ends. In germline, CDR1 is SGDLS, CDR2 YYNGEE. The CDR3 runs to 15 residues. The CDR3 DNA reads as TGTGCCAGCAGCGTAATGACAGCGACTAACTATGGCTACACCTTC. Residues: CASSVMTATNYGYTF.

The chain carries TRBV4-3 and TRBJ1-3; maybe TRBD1 (6 bases). The germline V gene encodes CDR1 LGHNA and CDR2 YSLEER. V gave up 0 bases and J gave up 4 bases, with 10 bases separating them. The length of the CDR3 is 15 residues. The CDR3 DNA reads as TGCGCCAGCAGCCAAGACCCGCAGGGGGGAAACACCATATATTTT. Translating gives CASSQDPQGGNTIYF.

The chain carries TRBV6-5 and TRBJ2-7; D remains unclear. Between the trimmed V and J ends, which lost 6 bases and 3 bases, there was a span of 15 bases. Germline CDR1 is MNHEY and CDR2 is SVGAGI. The CDR3 has 14 residues. The CDR3 is CASRATVFYYEQYF. CDR3 nucleotide sequence: TGTGCCAGCAGGGCGACCGTCTTTTACTACGAGCAGTACTTC.

This rearrangement joins TRBV30 to TRBJ2-7; D is uncertain. Trimming shortened V by 2 bases and J by 0 bases, and 5 bases separated the two germline ends. Germline CDR1 GTSNPN, CDR2 SVGIG (reference sequence). There are 12 residues in the CDR3. Here the CDR3 reads CAWSLRSYEQYF. The CDR3 DNA reads TGTGCCTGGAGTCTGCGCTCCTACGAGCAGTACTTC.

The chain carries TRBV5-1 and TRBJ1-6, with TRBD1 matching 7 bases. Per germline, CDR1 SGHRS and CDR2 YFSETQ. Unmatched junction bases numbered 4, after V lost 4 bases and J lost 9 bases. CDR3 size: 13 residues. The CDR3 region is CASSRQGGSPLHF. CDR3 nucleotide sequence: TGCGCCAGCAGCCGACAGGGAGGTTCACCCCTCCACTTT.

The chain is built from TRBV5-4 and TRBJ1-4; 7 nucleotides match TRBD1. J gave up 0 bases and V 2 bases, and 1 base lay outside the gene matches. The CDR3 loop spans 15 amino acids. Germline CDR1 is SGHNT and CDR2 is YYREEE (reference sequence). Written as DNA, the CDR3 is TGTGCCAGCAGCTTAGGGGGCACAACTAATGAAAAACTGTTTTTT. This encodes CASSLGGTTNEKLFF.

The J gene is TRBJ1-4, the V gene TRBV3-1 (or the pseudogene TRBV3-2); weak D call: TRBD1 (5 bases). V dropped 5 bases and J dropped 0 bases, with 19 bases sitting between them. The germline V gene has CDR1 LGHDT and CDR2 YNNKEL (reference sequence). This CDR3 region has 18 residues. The CDR3 loop reads CASSYSIQDRSTNEKLFF. DNA of the CDR3: TGTGCCAGCAGCTACTCAATACAAGACAGATCAACTAATGAAAAACTGTTTTTT.

The chain employs TRBV6-5 and TRBJ1-5, with D hard to call. Per germline, CDR1 MNHEY and CDR2 SVGAGI. The CDR3 contains 14 residues. Trimming took 0 bases from V and 5 from J, leaving 8 bases between them. In DNA, the CDR3 is TGTGCCAGCAGTTACTCGGGCACCTATCAGCCCCAGCATTTT. Translated, it gives CASSYSGTYQPQHF.

This chain joins TRBV4-3 and TRBJ1-2, with TRBD1 matching 8 bases. The CDR3 has 15 amino acids. The germline V gene has CDR1 LGHNA and CDR2 YSLEER. J was trimmed by 3 bases and V by 2 bases; bases with no gene match: 5. The CDR3 here is CASSQTTGVYYGYTF. The CDR3 bases are TGCGCCAGCAGCCAAACGACAGGGGTCTACTATGGCTACACCTTC.

The chain links TRBV4-1 to TRBJ2-1; 9 nucleotides agree with TRBD2. Trimming cost V 5 bases and J 3 bases; bases outside gene matches: 8. The CDR3 consists of 16 residues. The germline V gene has CDR1 MGHRA and CDR2 YSYEKL. As DNA, the CDR3 is TGCGCCAGCAGCATCAGTCGAGCGGGGGGCTACAATGAGCAGTTCTTC. Residues: CASSISRAGGYNEQFF.

The V call is TRBV2, the J call TRBJ2-5; 8 bases line up with TRBD1. The CDR3 covers 12 residues. Germline V lookup: CDR1 SNHLY, CDR2 FYNNEI. J gave up 2 bases and V 9 bases, and 2 bases lay outside the gene matches. CDR3 loop: CASRTGQETQYF. In DNA, the CDR3 is TGTGCCAGTAGGACAGGGCAAGAGACCCAGTACTTC.

The chain joins TRBV2 to TRBJ2-7, with D perhaps TRBD2 (5 bases). CDR1 SNHLY and CDR2 FYNNEI come from the germline V gene. Trimming shortened V by 3 bases and J by 5 bases, and 11 bases separated the two germline ends. CDR3 length: 13 amino acids. The DNA for the CDR3 is TGTGCCAGCAGTGACCGGGGTTCAGACGAGCAGTACTTC. Translating gives CASSDRGSDEQYF. The full variable domain, its missing parts supplied by reference TRBV2 and TRBJ2-7, is EPEVTQTPSHQVTQMGQEVILRCVPISNHLYFYWYRQILGQKVEFLVSFYNNEISEKSEIFDDQFSVERPDGSNFTLKIRSTKLEDSAMYFCASSDRGSDEQYFGPGTRLTVT.